This T cell receptor (beta chain) was captured in a study of blood T cell repertoires in COVID-19. In the study overall: The samples span acute and convalescent COVID-19 from the United States, Italy and Spain. The cDNA or gDNA used as material had been derived from T cells, B-cell-depleted T cells, or PBMCs.

Per the original methods: Estimates of nucleated cell counts were drawn from the amplification of reference gene primers. TCRdb keeps only in-frame clones here, not all; method: immunoSEQ multiplex PCR. V and J calls and clone size come straight from that table; D and trimming were deduced from the DNA. The sample lists about 67,000 clones, 75% to 90% occurring once. The CDR3 runs to 16 residues. Deletions cut 0 bases from V and 1 base from J, with 11 bases between. Germline V gene sequence: CDR1 MNHEY, CDR2 SVGAGI. Material: peripheral blood. This TCR was recovered from a man aged 45-60 years with active COVID-19. This chain uses TRBV6-5 with TRBJ2-3; the D gene is possibly TRBD2 (7 bases). This CDR3 is CASSYSRGARTDTQYF. The CDR3 DNA is TGTGCCAGCAGTTACTCCCGGGGGGCCCGCACAGATACGCAGTATTTT.